The 10 T cell receptor beta chains listed next were all sequenced from one sample in a study of shared clonotypes between healthy human individuals (dated by TCRdb to between 2020 and 2021). Libraries were made using the immunoSEQ multiplex PCR assay. Sourced from immuneACCESS, this table was stored by TCRdb with only in-frame sequences that have V and J called. A share of the clones is absent; for the studies checked, an unresolved V gene accounts for under half, and the remainder has no known explanation. The sample yields more than 2,000,000 clones; 85% to 95% were counted once. About 0.39% of the sample is taken by the ten largest. Sequencing was performed on naive CD4+ T cells from PBMCs. The sample's cell subset or site label, decoded: CD45RA+ positively selected. The source is a man between 18 and 29 years old in good health. Some clones in this sample may be carry-over from other donors' samples.

This chain connects TRBV5-1 to TRBJ2-7; TRBD1 might be the D (6 bases). The CDR3 is made up of 16 amino acids. Germline CDR1 SGHRS, CDR2 YFSETQ. Deletions cut 4 bases from V and 3 bases from J, with 20 bases between. The CDR3 DNA reads TGCGCCAGCAGCCCTGGGGTCGGGACAAACGACTACGAGCAGTACTTC. This encodes CASSPGVGTNDYEQYF.

This clone was seen once. V usage is TRBV5-1 and J usage is TRBJ2-3, with D uncertain. This CDR3 has 17 residues. CDR1 SGHRS and CDR2 YFSETQ come from the germline V gene. Trimming shortened V by 4 bases and J by 0 bases, and 18 bases separated the two germline ends. In DNA, the CDR3 is TGCGCCAGCAGCACCGGACCATATCCCACTAGCACAGATACGCAGTATTTT. Encoded protein: CASSTGPYPTSTDTQYF.

The CDR3 sequence is CASSLWDPATNEKLFF. Here the CDR3 DNA reads TGTGCCAGCAGCTTGTGGGACCCTGCAACTAATGAAAAACTGTTTTTT. The chain has TRBV5-6 and TRBJ1-4; D is possibly TRBD1 (5 bases). Trimming shortened V by 1 base and J by 0 bases, and 10 bases separated the two germline ends. The CDR3 has 16 amino acids. Germline V CDR1 and CDR2: SGHDT, YYEEEE.

This clone has only one observation. The chain links TRBV28 to TRBJ2-1; no definite D call. V shed 5 bases and J shed 4 bases, with 15 bases lying between them. The length of the CDR3 is 15 residues. Germline values: CDR1 MDHEN, CDR2 SYDVKM. The CDR3 is CASSIPTSLYNEQFF. The CDR3 nucleotides are TGTGCCAGCAGTATCCCGACCTCCCTTTACAATGAGCAGTTCTTC.

CDR3 amino acids: CASSLGQGRNTIYF. DNA for the CDR3: TGTGCCAGCAGCTTGGGACAGGGGAGAAACACCATATATTTT. The chain recombines TRBV5-4 with TRBJ1-3; TRBD1 agrees at 8 bases. Losses at the gene ends were 0 bases for V and 5 bases for J; bases not matched to a gene: 1. From germline, CDR1 is SGHNT and CDR2 YYREEE (reference sequence). CDR3 length: 14 residues.

The chain recombines TRBV7-9 with TRBJ2-2; 8 nucleotides match TRBD1. CDR1 is SEHNR, CDR2 FQNEAQ, per germline (reference sequence). With 5 bases clipped from V and 5 bases from J, the junction kept 10 bases outside the gene matches. CDR3 length: 16 residues. DNA for the CDR3: TGTGCCAGCAGCCCGGACAGGGTCGAACGGACCGGGGAGCTGTTTTTT. Protein: CASSPDRVERTGELFF.

The chain employs TRBV5-6 and TRBJ2-3, with 8 positions matching TRBD2. Trimming took 2 bases from V and 0 from J; bases not matched to a gene: 2. Germline CDR1 reads SGHDT; CDR2 reads YYEEEE. The CDR3 is made up of 15 amino acids. CDR3 bases: TGTGCCAGCAGCTTTTCGGGGGGGAGCACAGATACGCAGTATTTT. Its translation is CASSFSGGSTDTQYF.

The chain links TRBV7-6 to TRBJ2-7, with 11 bases that match TRBD2. Per germline, CDR1 SGHVS and CDR2 FNYEAQ. V trimming: 5 bases; J trimming: 6 bases; junction bases outside the gene matches: 12. This CDR3 has 16 residues. CDR3 amino acids: CASSPDGTSGRGEQYF. CDR3 sequence (DNA): TGTGCCAGCAGCCCGGACGGGACTAGCGGTCGGGGCGAGCAGTACTTC.

The CDR3, as DNA: TGTGCCAGCAGTATGACAGGAGGTCTCTACGAGCAGTACTTC. Residues: CASSMTGGLYEQYF. This rearrangement joins TRBV28 to TRBJ2-7; possible D gene TRBD1, 6 bases. The CDR3 is 14 amino acids. V lost 5 bases and J 3 bases, leaving 14 bases between the germline ends. Germline values: CDR1 MDHEN, CDR2 SYDVKM.

V is TRBV7-8 and J is TRBJ1-2, with a weak D call TRBD1 (6 bases). CDR1 and CDR2 from the germline V gene are SGHVS and FQNEAQ. The V and J ends lost 3 bases and 8 bases respectively, with 19 bases between them. This CDR3 comprises 15 residues. CDR3 sequence: CASSLRGIRSRGYTF. The CDR3 coding sequence is TGTGCCAGCAGCTTGAGGGGGATCCGGTCGCGGGGCTACACCTTC.